This is a list of T cell receptor beta chains from one sample in a study of PD-1 blockade in mismatch repair-deficient tumors. The method was immunoSEQ multiplex PCR; TCRdb's version includes in-frame clones alone and lacks a portion of them. The sample has 76,000 or so clones, more than 80% seen once. The sequenced sample was peripheral blood, obtained 44 weeks after starting pembrolizumab. These receptors were taken from an adult with mismatch repair-deficient cancer. The CDR3 runs from the conserved cysteine through the conserved F or W. The D gene is left open where the match is weak. Size values are once, few and many counts, or a class for expanded clones, and some rows have none.

NA	TRBV6-5	NA	TRBJ2-2	TGTGCCAGCAGTCCCCTTCAGGCGACCGGGGAGCTGTTTTTT	CASSPLQATGELFF
NA	TRBV7-3	TRBD2	TRBJ2-1	TGTGCCAGCAGCTTACGGACTAGCGGGCTCTCCTACAATGAGCAGTTCTTC	CASSLRTSGLSYNEQFF
NA	TRBV7-2	NA	TRBJ1-1	TGTGCCAGCAGCTTAGTGGGCCCGGGAGGGAGGGCAACTGAAGCTTTCTTT	CASSLVGPGGRATEAFF
few	TRBV7-2	NA	TRBJ1-2	TGTGCCAGCAGCCGCGACACACAATTCTATGGCTACACCTTC	CASSRDTQFYGYTF
NA	TRBV5-6	TRBD1	TRBJ1-2	TGTGCCAGCAGCTTTTTAGGACAGGAGACTACTGGCTACACCTTC	CASSFLGQETTGYTF
NA	TRBV7-9	NA	TRBJ2-6	TGTGCCAGCAGCTCCCTCTCTGGGGCCAACGTCCTGACTTTC	CASSSLSGANVLTF
NA	TRBV4-3	TRBD1	TRBJ2-1	TGCGCCAGCAGCCTCTCGGACAGGTCGGCCTACAATGAGCAGTTCTTC	CASSLSDRSAYNEQFF
NA	TRBV18	NA	TRBJ2-1	TGTGCCAGCTCACCACCGACCTTTACCTACAATGAGCAGTTCTTC	CASSPPTFTYNEQFF
once	TRBV5-6	NA	TRBJ1-3	TGTGCCAGCAGCTTGGGGGTAAGGTCTGGAAACACCATATATTTT	CASSLGVRSGNTIYF
NA	TRBV21-1	NA	TRBJ2-7	TGTGCCAGCAGCAAGATGGACCGGGACAACTCCTACGAGCAGTACTTC	CASSKMDRDNSYEQYF
NA	TRBV5-4	NA	TRBJ1-4	TGTGCCAGCAGCCAGGACACTAATGAAAAACTGTTTTTT	CASSQDTNEKLFF
NA	TRBV4-2	TRBD2	TRBJ2-1	TGTGCCAGCAGCCGGACAGCCGAGGGAGCGGGAGTTCACAATGAGCAGTTCTTC	CASSRTAEGAGVHNEQFF
NA	TRBV11-2	TRBD1	TRBJ2-7	TGTGCCAGCAGCTCGCCCGACAGGGATCGGGCACTCGAGCAGTACTTC	CASSSPDRDRALEQYF
NA	TRBV23-1	NA	TRBJ2-7	TGCGCCAGCAGAACAGAGGACGAGCAGTACTTC	CASRTEDEQYF
NA	TRBV5-8	NA	TRBJ1-5	TGTGCCAGCAGCTGGGCTCGAGGGCCTGATCAGCCCCAGCATTTT	CASSWARGPDQPQHF
NA	TRBV13	NA	TRBJ2-7	TGTGCCAGCAGCACTAGACTCAGCGAGCAGTACTTC	CASSTRLSEQYF
NA	TRBV5-1	NA	TRBJ1-1	TGCGCCAGCAGCGGCCAGGGCGGAAACACTGAAGCTTTCTTT	CASSGQGGNTEAFF
NA	TRBV6-6	NA	TRBJ1-2	TGTGCCAGCAGCTCCGGGGGGAACTATGGCTACACCTTC	CASSSGGNYGYTF